The 23 T cell receptor beta chains below all came from one sample that was sequenced in a study of T-cell memory formation after mild COVID-19. TCRdb re-called the 5' RACE reads through MiXCR, storing one row per CDR3 protein. The table lists 120,000 to 150,000 distinct CDR3 sequences, around 21% of them singletons, with 2% to 2.5% in the top ten. The sample taken for sequencing was PBMCs or a T cell subset sorted from them (not recorded which). The source is an adult woman who had mild COVID-19 (a few samples of this study predate the infection). Cell type and time point are not known.

The chain combines TRBV19 with TRBJ2-5; possibly TRBD1 for D (5 bases). The ends were cut back, 4 bases at V and 5 bases at J, with 11 bases in the middle. The CDR3 is 13 residues long. Germline CDR1 reads LNHDA; CDR2 reads SQIVND (reference sequence). Written as DNA, the CDR3 is TGTGCCAGTAGTAAAACAACAGGCGAGACCCAGTACTTC. This sequence encodes CASSKTTGETQYF.

The V gene is TRBV24-1, the J gene TRBJ2-5, with D possibly matching TRBD1 (5 bases). Per germline, CDR1 KGHDR and CDR2 SFDVKD. There are 16 residues in the CDR3. Trimming shortened V by 0 bases and J by 2 bases, and 12 bases separated the two germline ends. The CDR3 reads CATSDLGRGQQETQYF. The CDR3 bases are TGTGCCACCAGTGATTTGGGAAGGGGCCAACAAGAGACCCAGTACTTC.

The table lists this clonotype with a few counts. The rearrangement joins TRBV6-5 to TRBJ1-2, with 8 bases matching TRBD1. Germline trimming cut 4 bases from V and 1 base from J; bases unmatched to any gene: 5. The CDR3 runs to 15 residues. The germline V gene encodes CDR1 MNHEY and CDR2 SVGAGI. For the CDR3, the DNA is TGTGCCAGCAGTTCCCACGACAGGGGTAACTATGGCTACACCTTC. Translation: CASSSHDRGNYGYTF.

This clonotype was seen only a few times. The J gene is TRBJ2-2, the V gene TRBV20-1, with 7 bases fitting TRBD1. This CDR3 has 15 amino acids. V dropped 3 bases and J dropped 0; count of bases not matched to a gene: 4. CDR1 DFQATT and CDR2 SNEGSKA come from the germline V gene (reference sequence). CDR3 protein: CSARAGTANTGELFF. Here the CDR3 DNA reads TGCAGTGCTAGGGCCGGGACAGCGAACACCGGGGAGCTGTTTTTT.

This chain connects TRBV12-3 or TRBV12-4 to TRBJ2-5; weak D call: TRBD2 (5 bases). V lost 3 bases and J 5 bases, leaving 13 bases between the germline ends. This CDR3 is built from 14 residues. CDR3 sequence: CASSLGRGGETQYF. The DNA of the CDR3 is TGTGCCAGCAGTTTGGGGAGAGGCGGGGAGACCCAGTACTTC.

The V call is TRBV5-1, the J call TRBJ2-6; TRBD1 matches 7 bases. Germline V CDR1 and CDR2: SGHRS, YFSETQ. Trimming took 3 bases from V and 1 from J; bases not matched to a gene: 10. This CDR3 has 18 amino acids. The CDR3 region is CASSSRQGDGSGANVLTF. In DNA form, the CDR3 reads TGCGCCAGCAGCTCTCGACAGGGCGATGGGTCTGGGGCCAACGTCCTGACTTTC.

This clonotype was found a few times. For the CDR3, the DNA is TGTGCCAGCAGCCTGGGACTGCCGGGCACCGGGGAGCTGTTTTTT. It yields the protein CASSLGLPGTGELFF. This sequence joins TRBV3-1 and TRBJ2-2; TRBD2 is a possible D gene (6 bases). V dropped 4 bases and J dropped 4 bases, with 13 bases sitting between them. The CDR3 length is 15 residues. Germline V gene sequence: CDR1 LGHDT, CDR2 YNNKEL (reference sequence).

This clonotype came up a few times. The rearrangement joins TRBV20-1 to TRBJ2-7; possibly TRBD1 for D (5 bases). The ends were cut back, 6 bases at V and 3 bases at J, with 18 bases in the middle. There are 14 residues in the CDR3. Germline V gene sequence: CDR1 DFQATT, CDR2 SNEGSKA (reference sequence). CDR3 amino acids: CSALSGWAGYEQYF. CDR3 bases: TGCAGTGCCCTCTCAGGGTGGGCAGGCTACGAGCAGTACTTC.

There are a few counts of this clonotype. V usage is TRBV3-1 and J usage is TRBJ2-7; D may correspond to TRBD1 or TRBD2 (5 bases each). In germline, CDR1 is LGHDT, CDR2 YNNKEL (reference sequence). The V gene lost 7 bases and the J gene lost 7 bases, with 17 bases spanning the gap. The CDR3 is 13 residues long. The CDR3 spells CASIGAGTGEQYF. The CDR3 bases are TGTGCCAGCATAGGGGCAGGAACGGGGGAGCAGTACTTC.

This clonotype was observed a few times. J is TRBJ2-7 and V is TRBV12-3 or TRBV12-4, with 10 bases matching TRBD1. This CDR3 spans 14 amino acids. Trimming at V came to 6 bases and at J to 1 base, leaving 3 bases not matched to a gene. In DNA form, the CDR3 reads TGTGCCAGCAGGATGGACAGGGGGTCCTACGAGCAGTACTTC. Residues: CASRMDRGSYEQYF.

This sequence joins TRBV12-3 or TRBV12-4 and TRBJ1-2; TRBD1 agrees at 7 bases. V was clipped by 5 bases and J by 4 bases; unmatched bases: 10. This CDR3 has 15 amino acids. CDR3 DNA: TGTGCCAGCAGTGCTCAACAGGGGTTGGTCTATGGCTACACCTTC. It is translated as CASSAQQGLVYGYTF.

The chain recombines TRBV7-8 with TRBJ1-1; 10 bases match TRBD1. Germline loops: CDR1 SGHVS, CDR2 FQNEAQ. The CDR3 is 15 amino acids. V shed 3 bases and J 5 bases; nucleotides not matched to a gene: 6. Written as DNA, the CDR3 is TGTGCCAGCAGCTTCCCGACAGGGGGCCGGACTGAAGCTTTCTTT. It encodes CASSFPTGGRTEAFF.

This clonotype was detected ten times or more. This chain connects TRBV7-9 to TRBJ2-7; no reliable D call. Germline CDR1 and CDR2: SEHNR and FQNEAQ (reference sequence). The CDR3 spans 15 residues. V was trimmed by 0 bases and J by 4 bases, leaving 13 bases between them. The CDR3 DNA sequence: TGTGCCAGCAGCTTAGCGGCTAGTTCTCGATACGAGCAGTACTTC. Amino acids: CASSLAASSRYEQYF.

In this sample, this clonotype turned up a few times. The rearrangement links TRBV6-5 to TRBJ2-7; D is possibly TRBD1 (6 bases). Germline V gene data show CDR1 as MNHEY and CDR2 as SVGAGI. Trimming removed 0 bases from V and 1 base from J, with 16 bases in between. The CDR3 has 17 amino acids. In nucleotides, the CDR3 is TGTGCCAGCAGTTACTCCCGGACAGTCGGGTATTCCTACGAGCAGTACTTC. The encoded protein is CASSYSRTVGYSYEQYF.

The chain combines TRBV11-2 with TRBJ2-2, with D perhaps matching TRBD1 (6 bases). The germline V gene encodes CDR1 SGHAT and CDR2 FQNNGV. The CDR3 loop spans 15 amino acids. V was clipped by 5 bases and J by 8 bases, with 18 bases between them. CDR3 bases: TGTGCCAGCAGCCGAAGGATCCTCCAGGGGGGGGAGCTGTTTTTT. Translating it yields CASSRRILQGGELFF. Full variable domain (remainder filled in from reference TRBV11-2 and TRBJ2-2): EAGVAQSPRYKIIEKRQSVAFWCNPISGHATLYWYQQILGQGPKLLIQFQNNGVVDDSQLPKDRFSAERLKGVDSTLKIQPAKLEDSAVYLCASSRRILQGGELFFGEGSRLTVL.

The rearrangement links TRBV3-1 to TRBJ1-1; the D is unclear. This CDR3 region has 12 residues. Deletions cut 11 bases from V and 1 base from J, with 11 bases between. Germline CDR1 LGHDT, CDR2 YNNKEL (reference sequence). The CDR3 here is CAASTANTEAFF. For the CDR3, the DNA is TGTGCCGCTAGTACAGCGAACACTGAAGCTTTCTTT.

For this clonotype: A read error may be the cause here, since a much bigger clone is one base away. The V call is TRBV12-3 or TRBV12-4, the J call TRBJ2-2; D is unclear. CDR3 length: 15 amino acids. V was trimmed by 5 bases and J by 3 bases, leaving 13 bases between them. The DNA for the CDR3 is TGTGCCAGCAGTCACGCAGACCGTTACACCGGGGAGCTGTTTTTT. Translation: CASSHADRYTGELFF.

The chain is built from TRBV10-3 and TRBJ1-1, with D perhaps matching TRBD1 (5 bases). Germline V gene lookup returns CDR1 ENHRY and CDR2 SYGVKD. Trimming removed 4 bases from V and 4 bases from J, with 7 bases in between. This CDR3 spans 12 amino acids. The CDR3 bases are TGTGCCATCAGTGCTCAGGGCACTGAAGCTTTCTTT. This encodes CAISAQGTEAFF.

The CDR3 bases are TGTGCCAGCAGCTTAGCGCCGCTAGCAACAGATACGCAGTATTTT. This encodes CASSLAPLATDTQYF. This chain uses TRBV7-9 with TRBJ2-3, with D possibly matching TRBD2 (5 bases). The CDR3 is 15 amino acids. Trimming cost V 0 bases and J 3 bases, with 10 bases left between them. Germline CDR1 is SEHNR and CDR2 is FQNEAQ (reference sequence). Together with reference TRBV7-9 and TRBJ2-3, the CDR3 gives the full variable domain: DTGVSQNPRHKITKRGQNVTFRCDPISEHNRLYWYRQTLGQGPEFLTYFQNEAQLEKSRLLSDRFSAERPKGSFSTLEIQRTEQGDSAMYLCASSLAPLATDTQYFGPGTRLTVL.

The rearrangement joins TRBV7-3 to TRBJ2-2; the D gene could be TRBD1 or TRBD2 (5 bases each). From germline, CDR1 is SGHTA and CDR2 FQGTGA. The V end lost 0 bases, the J end lost 7 bases, and 9 bases lay between the germline ends. The CDR3 length is 14 residues. The CDR3 bases are TGTGCCAGCAGCTTAACGTCAGGGAGCGGGGAGCTGTTTTTT. This encodes CASSLTSGSGELFF.

The rearrangement uses TRBV20-1 and TRBJ1-5, with D possibly matching TRBD1 (6 bases). Germline CDR1 and CDR2: DFQATT and SNEGSKA (reference sequence). This CDR3 is built from 14 residues. Trimming stripped 6 bases from V and 2 bases from J, with 14 bases between. CDR3: CSAVGTTGNQPQHF. The CDR3, as DNA: TGCAGTGCCGTTGGGACAACGGGCAATCAGCCCCAGCATTTT.

V and J are TRBV5-1 and TRBJ2-7; 12 bases align to TRBD2. CDR1 SGHRS and CDR2 YFSETQ come from the germline V gene. The V gene end was trimmed by 0 bases and the J gene end by 6 bases; junction bases not matched to a gene: 7. This CDR3 has 16 residues. The CDR3 nucleotides are TGCGCCAGCAGCTTGGCCGGACTAGCGGGGTCTAGCGAGCAGTACTTC. It codes for CASSLAGLAGSSEQYF.

The CDR3 here is CASSRGLAGPAEQFF. The CDR3 DNA is TGTGCCAGCAGCAGAGGACTAGCGGGCCCAGCTGAGCAGTTCTTC. The J gene is TRBJ2-1, the V gene TRBV3-1; 11 bases align to TRBD2. V dropped 5 bases and J dropped 9; count of bases not matched to a gene: 9. CDR1 is LGHDT and CDR2 is YNNKEL in the germline V gene (reference sequence). The CDR3 length is 15 residues.